Below, one T cell receptor beta chain is given with its context. Its antigen is unidentified. The CDR3 is 15 residues long. The germline V gene has CDR1 LGHDT and CDR2 YNNKEL (reference sequence). Making the TCR beta cDNA relied on 5'RACE template switching with UMIs. TCRdb reprocessed the 5' RACE reads and stores each CDR3 protein as one record, lacking DNA. This sample's table reports 500,000 to 700,000 distinct CDR3 sequences. The data stem from a study of T cells expressing NK-cell markers. Background on the study: It was from sorted CD3+CD56+NKG2C+, CD3+CD56+NKG2C- and CD3+CD56-NKG2C+ T cells that TCR beta repertoires came. The authors sequenced eight donors, of whom seven were HCMV-seropositive and one was seronegative. Study-wide results and limits: Dominant NKG2C+ clonotypes accounted for about 1.0-7.0% of CD8+ T cells in roughly 6 donors.

The rearrangement links TRBV3-1 to TRBJ2-1; TCRdb designates TRBD1, a call that cannot be tested without DNA. The sample comprised blood T cells: a sorted CD56 or NKG2C T cell subset, CD4+ or CD8+ T cells, or bulk PBMC T cells (not recorded which). This clonotype originated in a man between 18 and 29 years old in good health. CDR3 sequence: CASSHRQGRHNEQFF.